This T cell receptor beta chain was found in a study of T cell responses to AZD1222 COVID-19 vaccine. Study outcomes and limitations: Only six or seven AZD1222 recipients were seropositive at baseline. Spike-specific TCRs gained breadth and depth after people received two AZD1222 doses. White British ancestry dominated among donors, who included more females, and clonal diversity was possibly underestimated. Sampled repertoires all dated from after the peak T cell response.

Produced via immunoSEQ multiplex PCR; TCRdb's table is partial and in-frame only. Among over 150,000 clones listed, approximately 90% were seen once. The germline CDR1 and CDR2 sequences are MDHEN and SYDVKM. The CDR3 consists of 18 residues. Trimming took 6 bases from V and 3 from J; bases not matched to a gene: 16. Concerning this clone itself: Its antigen is as yet unknown.

This receptor was identified in an adult in good health. The chain is built from TRBV28 and TRBJ1-3; TRBD1 agrees at 8 bases. Specimen: peripheral blood, collected on day 0 of AZD1222 vaccination. CDR3 protein: CASRVRQGRNLVGNTIYF. As DNA, the CDR3 is TGTGCCAGCAGGGTCCGACAGGGGAGGAATCTCGTTGGAAACACCATATATTTT.